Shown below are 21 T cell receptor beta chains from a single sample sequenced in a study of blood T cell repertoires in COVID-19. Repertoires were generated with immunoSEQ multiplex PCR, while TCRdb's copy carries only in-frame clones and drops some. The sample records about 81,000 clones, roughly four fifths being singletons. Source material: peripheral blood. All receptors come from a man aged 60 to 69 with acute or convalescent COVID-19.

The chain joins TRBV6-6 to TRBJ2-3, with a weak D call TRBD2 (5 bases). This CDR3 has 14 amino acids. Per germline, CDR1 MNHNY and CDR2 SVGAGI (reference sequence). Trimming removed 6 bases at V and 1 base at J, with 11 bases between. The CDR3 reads CASRASGGTDTQYF. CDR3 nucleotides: TGTGCCAGCAGGGCCAGCGGAGGCACAGATACGCAGTATTTT.

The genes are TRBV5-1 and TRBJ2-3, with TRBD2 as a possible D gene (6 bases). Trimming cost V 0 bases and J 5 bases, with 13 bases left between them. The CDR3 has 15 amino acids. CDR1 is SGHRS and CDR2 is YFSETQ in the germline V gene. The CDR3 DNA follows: TGCGCCAGCAGCTTGGTCGGGACTCCCCTAGATACGCAGTATTTT. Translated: CASSLVGTPLDTQYF.

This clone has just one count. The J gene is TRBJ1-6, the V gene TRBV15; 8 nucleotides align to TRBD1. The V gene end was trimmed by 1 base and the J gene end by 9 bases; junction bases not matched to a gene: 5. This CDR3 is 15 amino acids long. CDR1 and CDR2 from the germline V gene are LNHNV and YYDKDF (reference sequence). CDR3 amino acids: CATSRGGQGTSPLHF. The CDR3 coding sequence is TGTGCCACCAGCAGAGGTGGACAGGGTACTTCACCCCTCCACTTT.

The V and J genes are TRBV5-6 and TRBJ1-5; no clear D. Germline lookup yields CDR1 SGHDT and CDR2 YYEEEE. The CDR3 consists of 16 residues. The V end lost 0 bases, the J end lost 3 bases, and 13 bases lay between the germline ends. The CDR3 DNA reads TGTGCCAGCAGCTTGGGAGGGCTATCGGTCAATCAGCCCCAGCATTTT. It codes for CASSLGGLSVNQPQHF.

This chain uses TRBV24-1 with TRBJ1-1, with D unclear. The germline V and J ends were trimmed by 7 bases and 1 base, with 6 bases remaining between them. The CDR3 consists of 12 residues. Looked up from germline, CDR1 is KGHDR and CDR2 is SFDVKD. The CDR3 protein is CATRGPNTEAFF. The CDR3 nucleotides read TGTGCCACCAGGGGCCCGAACACTGAAGCTTTCTTT.

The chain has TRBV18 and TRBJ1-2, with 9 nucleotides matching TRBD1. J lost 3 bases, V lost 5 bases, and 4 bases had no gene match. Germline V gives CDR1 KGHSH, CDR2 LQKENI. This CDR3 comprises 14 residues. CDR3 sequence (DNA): TGTGCCAGCTCATTTGACAGGGGGGACTATGGCTACACCTTC. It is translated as CASSFDRGDYGYTF.

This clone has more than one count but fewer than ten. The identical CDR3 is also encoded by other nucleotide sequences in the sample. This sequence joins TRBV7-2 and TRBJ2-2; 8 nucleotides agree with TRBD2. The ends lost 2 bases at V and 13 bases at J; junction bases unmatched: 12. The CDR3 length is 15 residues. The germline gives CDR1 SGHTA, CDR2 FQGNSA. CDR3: CASSLSGSGLERLFF. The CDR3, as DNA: TGTGCCAGCAGCTTATCGGGGTCGGGACTAGAGCGGCTGTTTTTT. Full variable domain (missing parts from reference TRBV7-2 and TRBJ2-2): GAGVSQSPSNKVTEKGKDVELRCDPISGHTALYWYRQSLGQGLEFLIYFQGNSAPDKSGLPSDRFSAERTGGSVSTLTIQRTQQEDSAVYLCASSLSGSGLERLFFGEGSRLTVL.

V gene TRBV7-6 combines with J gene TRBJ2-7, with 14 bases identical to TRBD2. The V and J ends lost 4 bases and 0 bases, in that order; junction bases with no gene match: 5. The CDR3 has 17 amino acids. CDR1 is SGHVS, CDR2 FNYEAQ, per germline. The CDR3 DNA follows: TGTGCCAGCAGCTCGGGACTAGCGGGAGAAACCTCCTACGAGCAGTACTTC. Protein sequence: CASSSGLAGETSYEQYF.

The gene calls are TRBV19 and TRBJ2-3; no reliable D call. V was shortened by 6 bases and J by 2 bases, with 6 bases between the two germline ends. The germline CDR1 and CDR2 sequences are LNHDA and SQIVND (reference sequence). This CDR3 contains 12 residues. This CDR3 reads CASSLATDTQYF. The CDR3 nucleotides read TGTGCCAGTAGCCTGGCCACAGATACGCAGTATTTT.

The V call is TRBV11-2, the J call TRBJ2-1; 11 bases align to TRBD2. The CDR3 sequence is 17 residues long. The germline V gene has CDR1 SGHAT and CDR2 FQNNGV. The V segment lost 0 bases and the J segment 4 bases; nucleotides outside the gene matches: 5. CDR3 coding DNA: TGTGCCAGCAGCTTAGAACTAGCGGGAGTATCGTACAATGAGCAGTTCTTC. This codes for CASSLELAGVSYNEQFF.

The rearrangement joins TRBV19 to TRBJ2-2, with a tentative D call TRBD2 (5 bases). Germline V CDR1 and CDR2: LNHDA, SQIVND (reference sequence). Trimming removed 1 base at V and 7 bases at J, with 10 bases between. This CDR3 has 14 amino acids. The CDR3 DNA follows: TGTGCCAGTAGTATAGGTGGTGGGAGCGGGGAGCTGTTTTTT. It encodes CASSIGGGSGELFF. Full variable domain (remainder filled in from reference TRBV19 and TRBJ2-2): DGGITQSPKYLFRKEGQNVTLSCEQNLNHDAMYWYRQDPGQGLRLIYYSQIVNDFQKGDIAEGYSVSREKKESFPLTVTSAQKNPTAFYLCASSIGGGSGELFFGEGSRLTVL.

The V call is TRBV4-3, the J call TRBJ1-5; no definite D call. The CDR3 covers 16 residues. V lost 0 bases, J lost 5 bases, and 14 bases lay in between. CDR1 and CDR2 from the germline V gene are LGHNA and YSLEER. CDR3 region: CASSQDRSEGYQPQHF. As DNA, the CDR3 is TGCGCCAGCAGCCAAGATAGGTCAGAGGGTTATCAGCCCCAGCATTTT.

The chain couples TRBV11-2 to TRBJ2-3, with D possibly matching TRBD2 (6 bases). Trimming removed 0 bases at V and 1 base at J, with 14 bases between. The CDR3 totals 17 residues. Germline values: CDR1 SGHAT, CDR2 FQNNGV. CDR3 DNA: TGTGCCAGCAGCTTAGACTTAGCGGTTGCAGGCACAGATACGCAGTATTTT. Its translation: CASSLDLAVAGTDTQYF.

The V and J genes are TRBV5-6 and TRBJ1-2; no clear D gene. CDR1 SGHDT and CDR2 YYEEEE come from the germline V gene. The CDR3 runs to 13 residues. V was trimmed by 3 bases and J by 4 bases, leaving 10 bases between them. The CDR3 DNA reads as TGTGCCAGCAGCTCCCCAGCGGGCTATGGCTACACCTTC. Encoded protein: CASSSPAGYGYTF.

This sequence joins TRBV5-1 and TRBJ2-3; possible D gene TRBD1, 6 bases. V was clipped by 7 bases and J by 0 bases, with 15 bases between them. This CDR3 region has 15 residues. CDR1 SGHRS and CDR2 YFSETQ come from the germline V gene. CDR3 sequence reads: CASAPGTLSTDTQYF. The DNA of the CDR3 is TGCGCCAGCGCCCCCGGGACACTTAGCACAGATACGCAGTATTTT.

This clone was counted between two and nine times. CDR3 sequence: CASSLGVRDGYTF. The CDR3, as DNA: TGCGCCAGCAGCTTGGGGGTGCGGGACGGCTACACCTTC. The chain couples TRBV5-1 to TRBJ1-2; D may be TRBD1 (5 bases). The CDR3 runs to 13 residues. Trimming stripped 0 bases from V and 8 bases from J, with 11 bases between. CDR1 and CDR2 from the germline V gene are SGHRS and YFSETQ. The full variable domain, completed using reference TRBV5-1 and TRBJ1-2, is KAGVTQTPRYLIKTRGQQVTLSCSPISGHRSVSWYQQTPGQGLQFLFEYFSETQRNKGNFPGRFSGRQFSNSRSEMNVSTLELGDSALYLCASSLGVRDGYTFGSGTRLTVV.

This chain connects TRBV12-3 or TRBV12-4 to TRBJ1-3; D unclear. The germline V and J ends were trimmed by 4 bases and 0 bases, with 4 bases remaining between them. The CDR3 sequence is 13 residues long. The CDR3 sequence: CASSSSSGNTIYF. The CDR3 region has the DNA TGTGCCAGCAGTTCGAGCTCTGGAAACACCATATATTTT.

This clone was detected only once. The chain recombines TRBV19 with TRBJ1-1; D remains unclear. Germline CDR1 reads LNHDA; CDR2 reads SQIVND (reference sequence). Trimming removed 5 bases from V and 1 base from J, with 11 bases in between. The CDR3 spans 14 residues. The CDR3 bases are TGTGCCAGTAGTGTCAGAGGGCAGAACACTGAAGCTTTCTTT. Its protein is CASSVRGQNTEAFF.

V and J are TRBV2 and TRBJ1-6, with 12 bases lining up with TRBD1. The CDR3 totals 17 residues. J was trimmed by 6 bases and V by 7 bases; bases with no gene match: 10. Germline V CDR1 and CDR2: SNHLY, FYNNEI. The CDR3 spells CASTPGQGAQGNSPLHF. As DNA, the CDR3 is TGTGCCAGCACCCCGGGACAGGGGGCTCAGGGTAATTCACCCCTCCACTTT.

The CDR3 DNA reads as TGTGCCAGTAGTCCTTACCCAGGGAACGCGGCTCAGCCCCAGCATTTT. It translates to CASSPYPGNAAQPQHF. The chain is built from TRBV19 and TRBJ1-5; D possibly corresponds to TRBD1 (5 bases). Germline values: CDR1 LNHDA, CDR2 SQIVND (reference sequence). This CDR3 is 16 amino acids long. The ends were cut back, 5 bases at V and 6 bases at J, with 20 bases in the middle.

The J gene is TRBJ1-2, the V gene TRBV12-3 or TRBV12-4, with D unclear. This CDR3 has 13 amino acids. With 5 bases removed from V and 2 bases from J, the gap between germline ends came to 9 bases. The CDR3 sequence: CASSPQVNYGYTF. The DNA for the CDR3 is TGTGCCAGCAGTCCTCAGGTGAACTATGGCTACACCTTC.